Listed here are 22 T cell receptor beta chains from one sample, sequenced in a study of CD8+ T cells in alopecia areata. Investigators isolated RNA and reverse transcribed it into cDNA to act as the sequencing template. The protocol was immunoSEQ multiplex PCR, while the TCRdb copy is restricted to in-frame clones and leaves out a portion. The sample contains about 150,000 clones, less than 65% of which appear only once. The material sequenced was CD8+ T cells sorted from blood, taken at week 0. The receptors shown here come from a human donor with alopecia areata.

This CDR3 reads CATSTEYEQYF. The CDR3 region has the DNA TGTGCCACCAGCACCGAATACGAGCAGTACTTC. The J gene is TRBJ2-7, the V gene TRBV15; no clear D. The CDR3 runs 11 residues. Deletions cut 4 bases from V and 4 bases from J, with 5 bases between. Germline V gives CDR1 LNHNV, CDR2 YYDKDF (reference sequence).

As for this clone: The sample has other DNA sequences that encode this CDR3 too. This chain connects TRBV27 to TRBJ1-5; TRBD1 is a possible D gene (5 bases). Germline V gives CDR1 MNHEY, CDR2 SMNVEV (reference sequence). V lost 5 bases and J lost 4, with 12 bases in between. The CDR3 length is 14 residues. The CDR3 region is CASSLTGVNQPQHF. The CDR3 DNA follows: TGTGCCAGCAGTCTTACAGGCGTTAATCAGCCCCAGCATTTT.

The rearrangement joins TRBV19 to TRBJ1-1; 7 bases align to TRBD1. With V trimmed by 5 bases and J by 3 bases, 6 bases remained unmatched. The germline gives CDR1 LNHDA, CDR2 SQIVND (reference sequence). This CDR3 contains 14 residues. The CDR3 DNA sequence: TGTGCCAGTAGTTTCCGGGACAGTTACACTGAAGCTTTCTTT. Protein sequence: CASSFRDSYTEAFF.

As for this clone: With a much larger clone just one base away, this may be a read error. The chain couples TRBV28 to TRBJ2-7; no firm D call. CDR3 length: 11 residues. The ends were cut back, 6 bases at V and 3 bases at J, with 6 bases in the middle. The germline CDR1 and CDR2 sequences are MDHEN and SYDVKM. The CDR3 nucleotides are TGTGCCAGCAGAAAGGGCTACGAGCAGTACTTC. This gives the protein CASRKGYEQYF.

The genes are TRBV9 and TRBJ2-3, with TRBD1 matching over 7 bases. V lost 0 bases and J lost 0; bases outside the gene matches: 7. Germline loops: CDR1 SGDLS, CDR2 YYNGEE. The CDR3 sequence is 17 residues long. The CDR3 DNA reads as TGTGCCAGCAGCGTAGCCTGGACAGGAGCTAGCACAGATACGCAGTATTTT. The encoded protein is CASSVAWTGASTDTQYF.

This chain joins TRBV19 and TRBJ1-2; 8 nucleotides align to TRBD1. Per germline, CDR1 LNHDA and CDR2 SQIVND (reference sequence). CDR3 length equals 11 residues. The V segment lost 8 bases and the J segment 6 bases; nucleotides outside the gene matches: 2. CDR3 sequence reads: CASDRGHGYTF. The CDR3 bases are TGTGCCAGTGACAGGGGCCATGGCTACACCTTC.

V gene TRBV27 combines with J gene TRBJ1-2; no definite D call. There are 16 residues in the CDR3. Germline V gene lookup returns CDR1 MNHEY and CDR2 SMNVEV (reference sequence). V dropped 0 bases and J dropped 1 base, with 12 bases sitting between them. The CDR3 DNA sequence: TGTGCCAGCAGTTTATCCTCAGGTTGGCTTAACTATGGCTACACCTTC. Translation gives CASSLSSGWLNYGYTF.

CDR3 coding DNA: TGTGCCAGCAGCTTAGGGGGTGGACAGCCGGAGACCCAGTACTTC. Protein sequence: CASSLGGGQPETQYF. This chain joins TRBV7-2 and TRBJ2-5, with D perhaps matching TRBD1 (6 bases). CDR1 and CDR2 (germline): SGHTA, FQGNSA. This CDR3 has 15 amino acids. Trimming took off 1 base at V and 5 bases at J, with 14 bases between the two ends.

The chain couples TRBV9 to TRBJ1-1; 8 bases match TRBD1. The CDR3 covers 13 residues. V was clipped by 0 bases and J by 7 bases; unmatched bases: 2. Looked up from germline, CDR1 is SGDLS and CDR2 is YYNGEE. The CDR3 coding sequence is TGTGCCAGCAGCGTAGAGGGGACAGGTGAAGCTTTCTTT. It yields the protein CASSVEGTGEAFF.

For this clone: It is unclear where the CDR3 begins or ends on the DNA, so no DNA is shown, and the CDR3 is as TCRdb lists it. The chain carries TRBV7-6 and TRBJ2-3. In germline, CDR1 is SGHVS, CDR2 FNYEAQ. The CDR3 is made up of 14 amino acids, end residues included. The CDR3 sequence: CASSSSGPTDTQYF.

This clone was seen more than once but under ten times. The CDR3 loop is CASSSTRESDYGYTF. CDR3 nucleotides: TGTGCCAGCAGCTCAACCAGGGAATCAGACTATGGCTACACCTTC. The chain employs TRBV7-9 and TRBJ1-2, with D maybe TRBD1 (5 bases). Trimming removed 4 bases from V and 3 bases from J, with 15 bases in between. CDR1 is SEHNR and CDR2 is FQNEAQ in the germline V gene (reference sequence). This CDR3 comprises 15 residues.

J is TRBJ2-3 and V is TRBV28, with 7 bases identical to TRBD1. Trimming at V came to 2 bases and at J to 6 bases, leaving 8 bases not matched to a gene. Germline V lookup: CDR1 MDHEN, CDR2 SYDVKM. The CDR3 contains 15 residues. As DNA, the CDR3 is TGTGCCAGCAGTTTACTAGGGGGCAAGATGGATACGCAGTATTTT. The encoded protein is CASSLLGGKMDTQYF.

The chain combines TRBV4-1 with TRBJ2-2; D ambiguous. The V end was cut by 3 bases, the J end by 7 bases, with 6 bases between. The CDR3 consists of 12 residues. CDR1 and CDR2 from the germline V gene are MGHRA and YSYEKL. CDR3 sequence: CASSHRGGELFF. The CDR3 bases are TGCGCCAGCAGCCACAGAGGCGGGGAGCTGTTTTTT.

This clone came up a few times. The chain employs TRBV19 and TRBJ1-5; D perhaps matches TRBD1 (5 bases). CDR3 size: 15 residues. V was shortened by 5 bases and J by 1 base, with 12 bases between the two germline ends. Germline V gene sequence: CDR1 LNHDA, CDR2 SQIVND (reference sequence). CDR3 in DNA: TGTGCCAGTAGTCCAGGGCGGTCAAGCAATCAGCCCCAGCATTTT. Translated, it gives CASSPGRSSNQPQHF.

This clone was detected only a few times. The J gene is TRBJ2-3, the V gene TRBV13; D may be TRBD2 (5 bases). The V gene's germline CDR1 is PRHDT and CDR2 FYEKMQ (reference sequence). This CDR3 is 14 amino acids long. Trimming removed 4 bases from V and 6 bases from J, with 14 bases in between. The DNA for the CDR3 is TGTGCCAGCAGCTCGAAACTAGGATTGGATACGCAGTATTTT. Protein: CASSSKLGLDTQYF. Using reference TRBV13 and TRBJ2-3 for the parts outside the CDR3, the full variable domain is AAGVIQSPRHLIKEKRETATLKCYPIPRHDTVYWYQQGPGQDPQFLISFYEKMQSDKGSIPDRFSAQQFSDYHSELNMSSLELGDSALYFCASSSKLGLDTQYFGPGTRLTVL.

This chain joins TRBV5-1 and TRBJ2-3; 11 bases map to TRBD2. V lost 0 bases, J lost 6 bases, and 3 bases stayed unmatched. The CDR3 is 15 residues long. Germline loops: CDR1 SGHRS, CDR2 YFSETQ. CDR3 protein: CASSLETSGIDTQYF. The CDR3 DNA follows: TGCGCCAGCAGCTTGGAGACTAGCGGGATCGATACGCAGTATTTT.

This clone was seen only a few times. The rearrangement uses TRBV5-4 and TRBJ2-7; a possible D gene is TRBD1 (5 bases). The CDR3 has 15 residues. CDR1 and CDR2 (germline): SGHNT, YYREEE (reference sequence). Deletions cut 5 bases from V and 5 bases from J, with 20 bases between. CDR3 amino acids: CASSHPAGLRNEQYF. The CDR3 DNA sequence: TGTGCCAGCAGTCATCCCGCAGGGTTGAGGAACGAGCAGTACTTC.

With respect to this clone: The same CDR3 is also encoded by other DNA sequences in this sample. The rearrangement uses TRBV4-3 and TRBJ1-6; D is unclear. Per the germline V gene, CDR1 is LGHNA and CDR2 is YSLEER. V lost 3 bases and J 5 bases, leaving 2 bases between the germline ends. This CDR3 comprises 12 residues. CDR3 in amino acids: CASSQDNSPLHF. CDR3 coding DNA: TGCGCCAGCAGCCAGGATAATTCACCCCTCCACTTT.

CDR3 sequence reads: CASSQEVGGAYEQYF. In DNA form, the CDR3 reads TGCGCCAGCAGCCAAGAAGTGGGGGGTGCCTACGAGCAGTACTTC. The chain combines TRBV4-3 with TRBJ2-7; D is possibly TRBD2 (6 bases). The CDR3 contains 15 residues. Germline V lookup: CDR1 LGHNA, CDR2 YSLEER. V lost 0 bases to trimming and J lost 2 bases, with 11 bases between them.

The chain has TRBV4-1 and TRBJ2-2, with 11 nucleotides matching TRBD1. CDR1 MGHRA and CDR2 YSYEKL come from the germline V gene. V was pared by 5 bases and J by 4 bases, with 9 bases of the junction left unmatched. The CDR3 runs 17 residues. The CDR3 DNA reads TGCGCCAGCAGCGTGGGACAGGGGGGCGGCGGCACCGGGGAGCTGTTTTTT. Its protein is CASSVGQGGGGTGELFF.

The CDR3 reads CASSERGGKYEQYF. For the CDR3, the DNA is TGTGCCAGCAGTGAAAGGGGGGGGAAGTACGAGCAGTACTTC. The chain carries TRBV25-1 and TRBJ2-7; D might be TRBD2 (7 bases). Per the germline V gene, CDR1 is MGHDK and CDR2 is SYGVNS. The CDR3 is made up of 14 amino acids. Trimming pared 2 bases from V and 4 bases from J, leaving 12 bases between.

J is TRBJ1-2 and V is TRBV10-1, with D tentatively TRBD1 (6 bases). Germline CDR1 reads WNHNN; CDR2 reads SYGVQD (reference sequence). CDR3 size: 13 residues. V lost 6 bases to trimming and J lost 4 bases, with 12 bases between them. The CDR3 coding sequence is TGCGCCAGCAGACGTGACAGGTCCTATGGCTACACCTTC. Amino acid sequence: CASRRDRSYGYTF.